Presented here are 24 T cell receptor beta chains from one specimen sequenced in a study of control samples from healthy donors and cancer patients. The repertoire was sequenced with immunoSEQ multiplex PCR; TCRdb's copy has only in-frame clones and lacks some. Counted here are about 160,000 clones, roughly 94% occurring once; the ten biggest clones make up 12% to 15%. Sequences were obtained from PBMCs. Receptor source: a man in his fifties or sixties with colorectal cancer.

The rearrangement links TRBV19 to TRBJ2-5; D is perhaps TRBD2 (5 bases). The V and J ends lost 7 bases and 7 bases respectively, with 25 bases between them. The CDR3 has 16 residues. Per the germline V gene, CDR1 is LNHDA and CDR2 is SQIVND (reference sequence). The CDR3 bases are TGTGCCAGTACCTCAACGGGGAATTCTAAGATCGTGACCCAGTACTTC. It is translated as CASTSTGNSKIVTQYF. Together with reference TRBV19 and TRBJ2-5, the CDR3 gives the full variable domain: DGGITQSPKYLFRKEGQNVTLSCEQNLNHDAMYWYRQDPGQGLRLIYYSQIVNDFQKGDIAEGYSVSREKKESFPLTVTSAQKNPTAFYLCASTSTGNSKIVTQYFGPGTRLLVL.

The table lists this clone with a few counts. One end of the junction does not line up with germline, which may come from a read error. At the DNA level, this CDR3 is encoded by other sequences in the same sample as well. The rearrangement links TRBV7-2 to TRBJ1-1; no firm D call. CDR1 SGHTA and CDR2 FQGNSA come from the germline V gene. This CDR3 comprises 13 residues. The CDR3 bases are TGTGCCAGTAGCTTAACAGTGAACACTGAAGCTTTCTTT. Residues: CASSLTVNTEAFF.

The count of this clone is one. This chain uses TRBV19 with TRBJ2-2; D remains unclear. The germline gives CDR1 LNHDA, CDR2 SQIVND (reference sequence). The V end was cut by 5 bases, the J end by 7 bases, with 17 bases between. The CDR3 has 15 amino acids. The CDR3 DNA sequence: TGTGCCAGTAGTCCGAATGCCGTTGAGATCGGGGAGCTGTTTTTT. As protein: CASSPNAVEIGELFF.

V is TRBV24-1 and J is TRBJ2-2; 7 nucleotides match TRBD1. Germline trimming cut 3 bases from V and 6 bases from J; bases unmatched to any gene: 6. The V gene's germline CDR1 is KGHDR and CDR2 SFDVKD. The CDR3 length is 15 residues. CDR3 DNA sequence: TGTGCCACCAGTGATCCAGGACAGGCCCCCGGGGAGCTGTTTTTT. As protein: CATSDPGQAPGELFF.

This chain uses TRBV5-6 with TRBJ1-6; D gene uncertain. This CDR3 contains 12 residues. The ends were cut back, 3 bases at V and 10 bases at J, with 8 bases in the middle. The germline CDR1 and CDR2 sequences are SGHDT and YYEEEE. The CDR3 DNA reads TGTGCCAGCAGCTCCAATGGGTCACCCCTCCACTTT. As protein: CASSSNGSPLHF.

The chain combines TRBV20-1 with TRBJ2-1, with a weak D call TRBD2 (6 bases). This CDR3 is 15 amino acids long. Trimming cost V 3 bases and J 10 bases, with 22 bases left between them. The V gene's germline CDR1 is DFQATT and CDR2 SNEGSKA (reference sequence). This chain's CDR3 is CSASGFRLAQGEQFF. CDR3 nucleotide sequence: TGCAGTGCTAGTGGGTTCCGGCTAGCGCAAGGGGAGCAGTTCTTC.

The chain uses TRBV10-3 and TRBJ1-1, with 7 nucleotides matching TRBD1. The CDR3 runs to 17 residues. Germline loops: CDR1 ENHRY, CDR2 SYGVKD. V was pared by 0 bases and J by 3 bases, with 10 bases of the junction left unmatched. The chain's CDR3 is CAISESNSFRGHTEAFF. The CDR3 coding sequence is TGTGCCATCAGTGAGTCGAACTCGTTTAGGGGGCACACTGAAGCTTTCTTT.

The V call is TRBV19, the J call TRBJ2-7, with D perhaps being TRBD1 or TRBD2 (6 bases each). Deletions cut 7 bases from V and 1 base from J, with 17 bases between. The length of the CDR3 is 15 residues. Germline CDR1 is LNHDA and CDR2 is SQIVND (reference sequence). The CDR3: CASNPSGAESYEQYF. The CDR3 DNA reads as TGTGCCAGTAATCCATCGGGGGCAGAATCCTACGAGCAGTACTTC.

The chain has TRBV7-9 and TRBJ2-5; a weak D match, TRBD2 (5 bases). Germline CDR1 SEHNR, CDR2 FQNEAQ (reference sequence). The CDR3 contains 14 residues. Trimming took 3 bases from V and 2 from J, leaving 10 bases between them. This CDR3 is CASSLSGIQETQYF. CDR3 sequence (DNA): TGTGCCAGCAGCTTGTCCGGGATTCAAGAGACCCAGTACTTC.

This clone was observed once. This chain links TRBV11-2 with TRBJ1-2; TRBD1 is a possible D gene (5 bases). CDR1 and CDR2 from the germline V gene are SGHAT and FQNNGV. V was shortened by 2 bases and J by 4 bases, with 8 bases between the two germline ends. The CDR3 spans 13 residues. CDR3 DNA sequence: TGTGCCAGCAGCTTAAAAGGGACCTATGGCTACACCTTC. Protein sequence: CASSLKGTYGYTF.

The chain uses TRBV6-2 or TRBV6-3 and TRBJ1-1, with D perhaps matching TRBD1 (5 bases). Per the germline V gene, CDR1 is MNHEY and CDR2 is SVGEGT. There are 16 residues in the CDR3. The V end was cut by 4 bases, the J end by 4 bases, with 19 bases between. This CDR3 is CASSFTGPGVVTEAFF. DNA of the CDR3: TGTGCCAGCAGTTTTACAGGACCGGGGGTGGTCACTGAAGCTTTCTTT.

The V call is TRBV7-2, the J call TRBJ2-5, with D possibly TRBD2 on 5 matching bases. This CDR3 spans 15 amino acids. The V gene lost 0 bases and the J gene lost 0 bases, with 8 bases spanning the gap. The germline gives CDR1 SGHTA, CDR2 FQGNSA. In DNA form, the CDR3 reads TGTGCCAGCAGCTTAGCGCGGGCAGACCAAGAGACCCAGTACTTC. Amino acids: CASSLARADQETQYF.

For the CDR3, the DNA is TGTGCCAGTAGTTTACCGCGGACAGGGGGCGACTATGGCTACACCTTC. It codes for CASSLPRTGGDYGYTF. The rearrangement links TRBV19 to TRBJ1-2, with 11 positions matching TRBD1. The V and J ends lost 5 bases and 3 bases, in that order; junction bases with no gene match: 8. This CDR3 comprises 16 residues. Per the germline V gene, CDR1 is LNHDA and CDR2 is SQIVND (reference sequence).

The genes are TRBV24-1 and TRBJ2-7; no clear D gene. The length of the CDR3 is 14 residues. V lost 5 bases to trimming and J lost 5 bases, with 15 bases between them. The germline CDR1 and CDR2 sequences are KGHDR and SFDVKD. This CDR3 reads CATSVGGTKDEQYF. CDR3 DNA: TGTGCCACCAGTGTGGGCGGTACGAAAGACGAGCAGTACTTC.

The chain is built from TRBV27 and TRBJ2-3, with D possibly called TRBD1 or TRBD2 (5 bases each). Germline CDR1 reads MNHEY; CDR2 reads SMNVEV (reference sequence). This CDR3 is 20 amino acids long. Trimming took 7 bases from V and 2 from J, leaving 31 bases between them. The CDR3 nucleotides read TGTGCCAGCACTCGTTACTGGGACCCTGTTAGCGCCCTTATCACAGATACGCAGTATTTT. Protein: CASTRYWDPVSALITDTQYF.

V gene TRBV10-3 combines with J gene TRBJ2-3; 7 positions agree with TRBD2. The CDR3 runs to 12 residues. The germline CDR1 and CDR2 sequences are ENHRY and SYGVKD. The V and J ends lost 11 bases and 4 bases, in that order; junction bases with no gene match: 6. The CDR3: CAAGRGPDTQYF. The CDR3 DNA follows: TGTGCCGCAGGGAGGGGTCCAGATACGCAGTATTTT.

The chain links TRBV18 to TRBJ1-5, with 7 bases that match TRBD1. V lost 3 bases to trimming and J lost 2 bases; unmatched junction nucleotides: 4. Germline V CDR1 and CDR2: KGHSH, LQKENI. The CDR3 sequence is 15 residues long. For the CDR3, the DNA is TGTGCCAGCTCACCGGCAGGGGGTCGCAATCAGCCCCAGCATTTT. Protein: CASSPAGGRNQPQHF. The whole variable domain, filled in from reference TRBV18 and TRBJ1-5, reads NAGVMQNPRHLVRRRGQEARLRCSPMKGHSHVYWYRQLPEEGLKFMVYLQKENIIDESGMPKERFSAEFPKEGPSILRIQQVVRGDSAAYFCASSPAGGRNQPQHFGDGTRLSIL.

This clone was seen only once. This chain joins TRBV27 and TRBJ2-3; 11 nucleotides line up with TRBD2. Germline V gives CDR1 MNHEY, CDR2 SMNVEV (reference sequence). This CDR3 has 16 amino acids. The junction had 11 bases not matched to a gene; V was cut back by 6 bases and J by 6 bases. For the CDR3, the DNA is TGTGCCAGCAGCCTTTTAGCGGGGGGGGCCAGGGATACGCAGTATTTT. The encoded protein is CASSLLAGGARDTQYF.

The V call is TRBV2, the J call TRBJ2-5; weak D call: TRBD1 (5 bases). With 7 bases removed from V and 0 bases from J, the gap between germline ends came to 12 bases. Germline V gene lookup returns CDR1 SNHLY and CDR2 FYNNEI. The CDR3 contains 14 residues. The CDR3 loop is CASIGEQDQETQYF. CDR3 bases: TGTGCCAGCATAGGGGAACAGGACCAAGAGACCCAGTACTTC.

This clone has only a few counts. The rearrangement joins TRBV12-3 or TRBV12-4 to TRBJ2-1, with 7 positions matching TRBD2. CDR3 length equals 13 residues. The V gene end was trimmed by 5 bases and the J gene end by 6 bases; junction bases not matched to a gene: 4. CDR3 sequence: CASSIGTTNEQFF. CDR3 coding DNA: TGTGCCAGCAGTATCGGGACTACCAATGAGCAGTTCTTC.

The J gene is TRBJ2-1, the V gene TRBV4-3, with unresolved D. This CDR3 has 13 amino acids. Germline V gives CDR1 LGHNA, CDR2 YSLEER. V lost 0 bases and J 6 bases, leaving 6 bases between the germline ends. The CDR3, as DNA: TGCGCCAGCAGCCAAGAGATCCGCAATGAGCAGTTCTTC. Translation: CASSQEIRNEQFF.

The chain combines TRBV30 with TRBJ1-2; D is ambiguous. The CDR3 extends over 11 amino acids. V was clipped by 2 bases and J by 4 bases, with 5 bases between them. Germline assignment: CDR1 GTSNPN and CDR2 SVGIG (reference sequence). The CDR3 DNA reads as TGTGCCTGGAGTATCAGCTATGGCTACACCTTC. Amino acid sequence: CAWSISYGYTF.

As regards this clone: Mismatch with germline at one junction end may stem from a read error. The chain employs TRBV10-3 and TRBJ1-2; tentative D call: TRBD1 (5 bases). Germline V gene data show CDR1 as ENHRY and CDR2 as SYGVKD. The CDR3 spans 12 residues. The CDR3 loop reads CAISESKDISSF. CDR3 DNA sequence: TGTGCCATCAGTGAGTCTAAGGACATCTCGTCCTTC.

The rearrangement joins TRBV6-2 or TRBV6-3 to TRBJ1-1, with 11 nucleotides matching TRBD1. The CDR3 is made up of 15 amino acids. After removal of 2 bases from V and 4 bases from J, the junction contained 3 bases not matched to a gene. The germline CDR1 and CDR2 sequences are MNHEY and SVGEGT. CDR3 DNA sequence: TGTGCCAGCAGTTACGATGGGACAGGGGGCACTGAAGCTTTCTTT. Its protein product is CASSYDGTGGTEAFF.